This T cell receptor beta chain derives from a study of blood T cell repertoires in COVID-19. Germline V gene lookup returns CDR1 SGHTA and CDR2 FQGNSA. The CDR3 has 14 amino acids. V shed 4 bases and J shed 2 bases, with 11 bases lying between them. Sequencing was performed with immunoSEQ multiplex PCR; in TCRdb, only in-frame clones are kept and a portion is missing. The profile covers fewer than 200,000 clones, with 82% appearing a single time and about 8% taken by the ten largest. The sample taken for sequencing was peripheral blood. V and J are TRBV7-2 and TRBJ2-5; possibly TRBD1 for D (7 bases). The clonotype comes from a woman between 65 and 79 years old with acute or convalescent COVID-19. The CDR3 loop is CASSSQGGQETQYF. CDR3 DNA: TGTGCCAGCAGCTCCCAGGGGGGTCAAGAGACCCAGTACTTC.